This T cell receptor (beta chain) was retrieved from a study of glioma-infiltrating T cells after dendritic cell vaccination. On the study more broadly: Autologous tumor lysate-pulsed dendritic cell vaccination was given between the early 2000s and the early 2010s.

V lost 0 bases, J lost 2 bases, and 9 bases lay in between. Per the germline V gene, CDR1 is SGHDT and CDR2 is YYEEEE. This CDR3 comprises 15 residues. Up to 2 ug genomic DNA was used for TCRB CDR3 amplification. Sequenced by immunoSEQ multiplex PCR; TCRdb stores in-frame clones only, minus some. The sample lists 90,000 or so clones, more than 75% occurring once. Concerning this clone: Its antigen is still unknown.

Study conclusions and caveats: TCR clonality showed no direct relationship with survival.

The rearrangement links TRBV5-6 to TRBJ2-1, with a possible D match to TRBD2 (6 bases). Source: blood, taken before dendritic cell vaccination. The TCR originated in a human donor with glioblastoma. Here the CDR3 reads CASSLGLGAYNEQFF. The CDR3 DNA reads TGTGCCAGCAGCTTGGGACTAGGGGCCTACAATGAGCAGTTCTTC.